These T cell receptor beta chains were read from a single sample in a study of T cell responses to AZD1222 COVID-19 vaccine. Generated by immunoSEQ multiplex PCR, the TCRdb table keeps only in-frame clones and is missing some. The sample consists of more than 110,000 clones, roughly 90% of them appearing once. Sequenced material: peripheral blood, taken 28 days after the second AZD1222 dose. These receptors were collected from an adult who received the AZD1222 COVID-19 vaccine. The CDR3 runs from the conserved cysteine through the conserved F or W. D genes are given only for firm matches. Clone sizes are given selectively: once, few, many, or a class where the clone is expanded.

J gene,D gene,clone size,V gene,CDR3 DNA,CDR3 protein
TRBJ2-1,-,-,TRBV6-5,TGTGCCAGCAGAGCTAAGGGTACACGGCAGTTCTTC,CASRAKGTRQFF
TRBJ1-1,-,-,TRBV7-2,TGTGCCAGCAGCCAAGGGGGGGCGGTCTTTGAAGCTTTCTTT,CASSQGGAVFEAFF
TRBJ2-7,TRBD2,-,TRBV18,TGTGCCAGCTCACCCAGGGAGGGCGAGCAGTACTTC,CASSPREGEQYF
TRBJ2-7,-,-,TRBV27,TGTGCCAGCAGTTCCCCCCTCGAGCAGTACTTC,CASSSPLEQYF
TRBJ2-5,-,-,TRBV19,TGTGCCAGTAGCAATCAGTACCAAGAGACCCAGTACTTC,CASSNQYQETQYF
TRBJ1-5,-,-,TRBV28,TGTGCCAGCAGCGGCAATCAGCCCCAGCATTTT,CASSGNQPQHF
TRBJ2-7,TRBD2,-,TRBV7-2,TGTGCCAGCAGCGCCAGTCTCTCGGGACTAGGACGGTACGAGCAGTACTTC,CASSASLSGLGRYEQYF
TRBJ2-1,-,-,TRBV19,TGTGCCAGTAGTTTGGGGGACGTATTCAATGAGCAGTTCTTC,CASSLGDVFNEQFF
TRBJ2-2,TRBD2,-,TRBV7-9,TGTGCCAGCACCTCGACTAGCGGGAGAACCTTGCCCGGGGAGCTGTTTTTT,CASTSTSGRTLPGELFF
TRBJ1-4,TRBD1,-,TRBV27,TGTGCCAGCAGTCCTCCCAGGGGGCAGTCGACTAATGAAAAACTGTTTTTT,CASSPPRGQSTNEKLFF
TRBJ1-1,-,-,TRBV7-2,TGTGCCAGCAGCCATGACAGAGACACTGAAGCTTTCTTT,CASSHDRDTEAFF
TRBJ2-5,-,-,TRBV11-3,TGTGCCAGCAGCCTTAGGGCGGGAAAGGGAGAGACCCAGTACTTC,CASSLRAGKGETQYF
TRBJ1-2,-,-,TRBV7-2,TGTGCCAGCAGCTTAAACAGCCAGAACTATGGCTACACCTTC,CASSLNSQNYGYTF
TRBJ2-7,TRBD2,-,TRBV24-1,TGTGCCACCAGTGCCGAAAGAAGCGGGAGAGGTGGCTACGAGCAGTACTTC,CATSAERSGRGGYEQYF
TRBJ2-4,-,-,TRBV9,TGTGCCAGCAGCCCCCAGGGGCAAGTTCAGTACTTC,CASSPQGQVQYF
TRBJ2-1,TRBD2,-,TRBV6-5,TGTGCCAGCAGTTATCCCGGGACTAGACTCAATGAGCAGTTCTTC,CASSYPGTRLNEQFF
TRBJ2-1,-,-,TRBV9,TGTGCCAGCAGCGTAGCCGGAATCCCTAACGGGAATGAGCAGTTCTTC,CASSVAGIPNGNEQFF
TRBJ1-4,TRBD1,-,TRBV7-8,TGTGCCAGCAGCTCCAGGGGGCGCGGTGAAAAACTGTTTTTT,CASSSRGRGEKLFF
TRBJ2-1,TRBD2,-,TRBV7-8,TGTGCCAGCAGCTTAGCAGGGACTATTAGGTACAATGAGCAGTTCTTC,CASSLAGTIRYNEQFF
TRBJ2-2,-,-,TRBV23-1,TGCGCCAGCAGTCACAGGGATGACGGCACCGGGGAGCTGTTTTTT,CASSHRDDGTGELFF
TRBJ1-1,-,-,TRBV11-1,TGTGCCTCATCTTTACTGACACCGAACACTGAAGCTTTCTTT,CASSLLTPNTEAFF
TRBJ1-5,-,-,TRBV27,TGTGCCAGCAGTTGGGGTGGCAATCAGCCCCAGCATTTT,CASSWGGNQPQHF
TRBJ1-1,-,-,TRBV6-1,TGTGCCAGCAGTGAAGCCGGATGGAACGCTGAAGCTTTCTTT,CASSEAGWNAEAFF
TRBJ2-1,-,-,TRBV14,TGTGCCAGCAGCCAAGATCGGGGGGCGGACTCCTACAATGAGCAGTTCTTC,CASSQDRGADSYNEQFF
TRBJ1-2,TRBD1,-,TRBV6-5,TGTGCCAGCAGGAAGGACAGGGCGAACTATGGCTACACCTTC,CASRKDRANYGYTF
TRBJ2-1,TRBD1,-,TRBV24-1,TGTGCCACCAGTGAGGGGACAGGAATAGATGAGCAGTTCTTC,CATSEGTGIDEQFF
TRBJ2-7,TRBD2,-,TRBV19,TGTGCCAGTAGTGACCTAGCGGGAGAGGTCGAGCAGTACTTC,CASSDLAGEVEQYF
TRBJ1-5,-,-,TRBV5-8,TGTGCCAGCAGCTACAGGGGCAATCAGCCCCAGCATTTT,CASSYRGNQPQHF
TRBJ2-1,-,-,TRBV9,TGTGCCAGCAGCGTGGGTCCGGGACTCCCCTACAATGAGCAGTTCTTC,CASSVGPGLPYNEQFF
TRBJ1-5,-,-,TRBV3-1/TRBV3-2,TGTGCCAGCAGCCAAGAATTGGGGCAGCCCCAGCATTTT,CASSQELGQPQHF
TRBJ1-1,-,few,TRBV10-3,TGTGCCACCGGGGGGGTAGAAGCTTTCTTT,CATGGVEAFF
TRBJ1-6,-,-,TRBV30,TGTGCCTGGAGCAGAAGGGGCCGGGTCGATAATTCACCCCTCCACTTT,CAWSRRGRVDNSPLHF
TRBJ1-2,TRBD1,-,TRBV24-1,TGTGCCACCAGTGATTCCCGACAGGGAGCCTACTATGGCTACACCTTC,CATSDSRQGAYYGYTF
TRBJ2-5,-,-,TRBV7-9,TGTGCCAGCAGGTTTAGATTGGGGGAAGAGACCCAGTACTTC,CASRFRLGEETQYF
TRBJ1-5,-,-,TRBV7-3,TGTGCCAGCAGCCCCGGGGGGATGGATCATCAGCCCCAGCATTTT,CASSPGGMDHQPQHF
TRBJ2-5,-,once,TRBV5-6,TGTGCCAGCACCCCCTCTGGAGGGGGGCGTGTAGAGACCCAGTACTTC,CASTPSGGGRVETQYF
TRBJ2-1,TRBD2,-,TRBV25-1,TGTGCCAGCAGTGAATGGTCTAGCGGGAATGAGCAGTTCTTC,CASSEWSSGNEQFF
TRBJ1-1,TRBD1,once,TRBV28,TGTGCCAGCAGGACAGGGGGTACTGAAGCTTTCTTT,CASRTGGTEAFF
TRBJ1-5,-,-,TRBV18,TGTGCCAGCTCGGAGGGCATTCAGCCCCAGCATTTT,CASSEGIQPQHF
TRBJ2-7,-,-,TRBV10-3,TGTGCCATCAGGGACAGCCGGGGCTACGAGCAGTACTTC,CAIRDSRGYEQYF
TRBJ2-7,TRBD2,-,TRBV7-2,TGTGCCAGCAGCTCCGGGGTAGCGGGATTGTACGAGCAGTACTTC,CASSSGVAGLYEQYF
TRBJ1-4,-,-,TRBV30,TGTGCCTGGAGTAAAAATGAAAAACTGTTTTTT,CAWSKNEKLFF
TRBJ2-7,-,-,TRBV11-3,TGTGCCAGCAGCTTAGATGGGACGGTTTCCTACGAGCAGTACTTC,CASSLDGTVSYEQYF